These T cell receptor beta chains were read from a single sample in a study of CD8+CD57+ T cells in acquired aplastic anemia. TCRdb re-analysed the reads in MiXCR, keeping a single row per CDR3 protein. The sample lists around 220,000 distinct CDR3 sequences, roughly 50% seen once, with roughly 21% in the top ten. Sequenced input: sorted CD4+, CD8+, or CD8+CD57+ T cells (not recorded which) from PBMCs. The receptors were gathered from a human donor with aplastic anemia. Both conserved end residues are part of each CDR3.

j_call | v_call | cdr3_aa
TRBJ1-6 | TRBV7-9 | CASSKGLGNSPLHF
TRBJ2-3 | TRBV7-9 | CASSLRGVNTDTQYF
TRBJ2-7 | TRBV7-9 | CASSSDSKPYEQYF
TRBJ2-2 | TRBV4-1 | CASSRDRDGTGELFF
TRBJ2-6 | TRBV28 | CASSLVRGAINSGANVLTF
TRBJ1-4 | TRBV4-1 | CASSQDGAGRGEKLFF
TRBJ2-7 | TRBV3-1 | CATSSAYEQYF
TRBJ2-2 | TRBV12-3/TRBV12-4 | CASSQDNRNTGELFF
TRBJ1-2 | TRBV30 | CAWSAKGRVGGYTF
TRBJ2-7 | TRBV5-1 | CASSFTGGMYEQYF
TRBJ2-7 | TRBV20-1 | CSARVLADRGSYEQYF
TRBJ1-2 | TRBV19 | CASTNRNYGYTF
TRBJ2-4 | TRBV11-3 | CASSLDASVGYIQYF
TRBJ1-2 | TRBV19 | CASSIDSGTGGQGYTF
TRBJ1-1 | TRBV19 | CASTLQGPATEAFF
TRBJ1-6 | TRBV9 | CASSVEVRSPLHF
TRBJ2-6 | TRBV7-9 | CASRYLTF
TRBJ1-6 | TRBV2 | CASSGGNWGNSPLHF
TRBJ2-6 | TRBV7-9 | CASSLEIVSPGANVLTF
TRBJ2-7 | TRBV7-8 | CASSVPGQGAHEQYF
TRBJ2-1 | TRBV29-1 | CSVIAGGHHNEQFF
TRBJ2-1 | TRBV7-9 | CASSLETSMNEQFF
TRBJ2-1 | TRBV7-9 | CASRFSGGNEQFF
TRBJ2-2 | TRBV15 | CATSRGQANTGELFF
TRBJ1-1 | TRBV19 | CASSKGAMRTEAFF
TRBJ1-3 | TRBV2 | CASKQVSYARSGNTIYF
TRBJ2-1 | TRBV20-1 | CSAYQRGGLHEQFF
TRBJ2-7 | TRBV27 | CASSLRPLLEQYF
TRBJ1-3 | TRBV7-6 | CASSLATNTIYF
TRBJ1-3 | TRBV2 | CASLIYGTGRDTIYF
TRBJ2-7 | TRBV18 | CASTLSSYEQYF
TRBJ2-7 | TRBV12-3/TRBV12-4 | CASTIPGQGIKQYF
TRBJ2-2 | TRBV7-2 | CASRVDRGHSGELFF
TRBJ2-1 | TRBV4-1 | CASSQEANQRNNEQFF
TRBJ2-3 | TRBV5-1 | CASSLGLAGAGHRDF
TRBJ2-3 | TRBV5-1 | CASSLRGQGGTDTQYF
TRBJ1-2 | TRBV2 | CASTPGGPGLSYTF
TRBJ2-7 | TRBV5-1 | CASSQLQGSEQYF
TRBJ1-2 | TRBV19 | CASSTRDRDNGYTF
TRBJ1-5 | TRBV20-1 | CSAGIPGIRNQPQHF
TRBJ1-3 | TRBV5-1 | CASSLAGPGTGVFGNTIYF
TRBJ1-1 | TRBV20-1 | CSATMEDRSEAFF
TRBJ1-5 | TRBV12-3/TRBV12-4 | CASSLAEGNNQPQHF